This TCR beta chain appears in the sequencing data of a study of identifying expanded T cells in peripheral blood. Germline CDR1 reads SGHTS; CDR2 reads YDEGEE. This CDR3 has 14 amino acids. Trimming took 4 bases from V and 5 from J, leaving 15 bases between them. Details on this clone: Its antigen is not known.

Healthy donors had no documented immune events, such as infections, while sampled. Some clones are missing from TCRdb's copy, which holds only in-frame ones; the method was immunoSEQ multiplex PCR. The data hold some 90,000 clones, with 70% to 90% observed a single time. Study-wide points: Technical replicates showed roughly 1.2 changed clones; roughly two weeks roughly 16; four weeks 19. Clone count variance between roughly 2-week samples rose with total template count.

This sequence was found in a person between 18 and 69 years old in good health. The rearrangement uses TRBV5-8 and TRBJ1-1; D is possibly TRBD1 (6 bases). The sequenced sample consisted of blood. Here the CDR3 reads CASSPTNRETEAFF. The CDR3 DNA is TGTGCCAGCAGCCCAACAAACAGGGAGACTGAAGCTTTCTTT.